These T cell receptor beta chains were read from a single sample in a study of CD8 T cells in ankylosing spondylitis. One entry per CDR3 protein results from TCRdb running MiXCR on the 5' RACE reads. The sample holds about 750,000 distinct CDR3 sequences, under 20% seen once. Material for sequencing was blood, either unsorted or a sorted T cell fraction (not recorded which). The receptors here all came from a male donor with ankylosing spondylitis. The CDR3 runs from the conserved cysteine through the conserved F or W. A D gene is named only where the DNA matches it firmly. Some rows have no size entry. The others give once, few or many, or a class for an expanded clone.

V gene: TRBV12-3/TRBV12-4; D gene: TRBD2; J gene: TRBJ2-3; CDR3 length: 14; clone size: -; CDR3 protein: CASGSSGTADTQYF
V gene: TRBV12-3/TRBV12-4; D gene: -; J gene: TRBJ1-2; CDR3 length: 12; clone size: few; CDR3 protein: CASRGRSYGYTF
V gene: TRBV6-2/TRBV6-3; D gene: TRBD1; J gene: TRBJ2-1; CDR3 length: 15; clone size: -; CDR3 protein: CASRPTGISYNEQFF
V gene: TRBV5-1; D gene: -; J gene: TRBJ2-5; CDR3 length: 15; clone size: many; CDR3 protein: CASSLAMEFGETQYF
V gene: TRBV6-2/TRBV6-3; D gene: -; J gene: TRBJ1-2; CDR3 length: 12; clone size: -; CDR3 protein: CASSTETYGYTF
V gene: TRBV6-2/TRBV6-3; D gene: TRBD1; J gene: TRBJ1-4; CDR3 length: 16; clone size: -; CDR3 protein: CASTPRGTAPNEKLFF
V gene: TRBV7-9; D gene: TRBD1; J gene: TRBJ1-4; CDR3 length: 17; clone size: -; CDR3 protein: CASSPGRTGTGSEKLFF
V gene: TRBV20-1; D gene: TRBD2; J gene: TRBJ2-1; CDR3 length: 13; clone size: few; CDR3 protein: CSARRRENNEQFF
V gene: TRBV5-1; D gene: -; J gene: TRBJ1-2; CDR3 length: 14; clone size: -; CDR3 protein: CASSLNKELYGYTF
V gene: TRBV15; D gene: TRBD2; J gene: TRBJ2-5; CDR3 length: 17; clone size: few; CDR3 protein: CATCRAAGGINQETQYF
V gene: TRBV18; D gene: -; J gene: TRBJ2-6; CDR3 length: 16; clone size: -; CDR3 protein: CASSPPGDTGANVLTF
V gene: TRBV7-9; D gene: -; J gene: TRBJ1-4; CDR3 length: 15; clone size: few; CDR3 protein: CASSLGDILNEKLFF
V gene: TRBV6-5; D gene: TRBD1; J gene: TRBJ2-5; CDR3 length: 16; clone size: few; CDR3 protein: CASSYFPSWTGGTQYF
V gene: TRBV5-1; D gene: -; J gene: TRBJ1-5; CDR3 length: 15; clone size: -; CDR3 protein: CSSSLGGDSNQPQHF
V gene: TRBV20-1; D gene: -; J gene: TRBJ2-3; CDR3 length: 14; clone size: -; CDR3 protein: CSAPGPYKSDTQYF
V gene: TRBV7-6; D gene: TRBD2; J gene: TRBJ2-1; CDR3 length: 18; clone size: -; CDR3 protein: CASSALGALAGGLNEQFF
V gene: TRBV12-3/TRBV12-4; D gene: TRBD2; J gene: TRBJ2-7; CDR3 length: 14; clone size: -; CDR3 protein: CASRLAGGPHEQYF
V gene: TRBV5-1; D gene: -; J gene: TRBJ1-2; CDR3 length: 14; clone size: -; CDR3 protein: CASSPTGSGDGYTF